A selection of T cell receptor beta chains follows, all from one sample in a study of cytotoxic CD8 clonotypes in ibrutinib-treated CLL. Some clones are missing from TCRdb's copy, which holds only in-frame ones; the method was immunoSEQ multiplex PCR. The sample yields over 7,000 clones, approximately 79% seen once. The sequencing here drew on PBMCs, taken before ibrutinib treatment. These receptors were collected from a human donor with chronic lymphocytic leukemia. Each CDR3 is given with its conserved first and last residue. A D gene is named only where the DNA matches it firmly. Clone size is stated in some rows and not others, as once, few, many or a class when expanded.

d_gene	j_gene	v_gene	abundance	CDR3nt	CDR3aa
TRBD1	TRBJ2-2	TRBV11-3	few	TGTGCCAGCACCAAACAGGGGCCAAGCGGGGAGCTGTTTTTT	CASTKQGPSGELFF
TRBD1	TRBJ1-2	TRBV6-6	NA	TGTGCCAGCAGAACAGGGGGCGCGAATGGCTACACCTTC	CASRTGGANGYTF
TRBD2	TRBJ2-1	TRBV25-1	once	TGTGCCAGCAGTGCGGGACTAGCGGGGGCCGATGAGCAGTTCTTC	CASSAGLAGADEQFF
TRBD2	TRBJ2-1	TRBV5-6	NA	TGTGCCAGCAGCTTAGCGGGAGTCAGCCGAGAGCAGTTCTTC	CASSLAGVSREQFF
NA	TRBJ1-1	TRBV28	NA	TGTGCCAGCAGTTTCGGGGGTGACACTGAAGCTTTCTTT	CASSFGGDTEAFF
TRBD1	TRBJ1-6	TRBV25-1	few	TGTGCCAGCAGTGAAAGGGGACAGACATATTCACCCCTCCACTTT	CASSERGQTYSPLHF
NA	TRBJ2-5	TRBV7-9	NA	TGTGCCAGCCCGAACCAAGAGACCCAGTACTTC	CASPNQETQYF
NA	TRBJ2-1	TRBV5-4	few	TGTGCCAGCAGCTTGGAGGGTGCGTCCTACAATGAGCAGTTCTTC	CASSLEGASYNEQFF
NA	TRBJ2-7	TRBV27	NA	TGTGCCAGCAGTTCTACCGCTCGGGAGCAGTACTTC	CASSSTAREQYF
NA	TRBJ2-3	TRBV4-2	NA	TGTGCCAGCAGCCAAGGCGGGGTCGCTAGCACAGATACGCAGTATTTT	CASSQGGVASTDTQYF
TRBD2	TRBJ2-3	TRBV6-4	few	TGTGCCAGCTCCCTTTCTAGCGGGGGGGCAGATACGCAGTATTTT	CASSLSSGGADTQYF
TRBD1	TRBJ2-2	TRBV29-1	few	TGCAGCGGAGACAGGGGGACCGGGGAGCTGTTTTTT	CSGDRGTGELFF
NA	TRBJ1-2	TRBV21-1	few	TGTGCCAGCACCCGGGGCGCCTCCTATGGCTACACCTTC	CASTRGASYGYTF
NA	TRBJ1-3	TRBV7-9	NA	TGTGCCAGCAGCTTAGACAGAAACACCATATATTTT	CASSLDRNTIYF
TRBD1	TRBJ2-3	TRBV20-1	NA	TGCAGTGCTAGTATACAGGGGCCGCAGTATTTT	CSASIQGPQYF
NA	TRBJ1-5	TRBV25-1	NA	TGTGCCAGCAGTCAAACAGGGACCAATCAGCCCCAGCATTTT	CASSQTGTNQPQHF
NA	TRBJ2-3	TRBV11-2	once	TGTGCCAGCAGCCTCCTGGGAAATACGCAGTATTTT	CASSLLGNTQYF
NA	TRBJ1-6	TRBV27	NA	TGTGCCAGCAGCCTCTTAGCGGGGGCATATTCCTATAATTCACCCCTCCACTTT	CASSLLAGAYSYNSPLHF
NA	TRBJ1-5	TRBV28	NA	TGTGCCAGCAGGCGGGCAGTCCAGCCCCAGCATTTT	CASRRAVQPQHF
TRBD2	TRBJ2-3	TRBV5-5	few	TGTGCCAGCATCCTCGGGCTAGCGGGGGTCGATACGCAGTATTTT	CASILGLAGVDTQYF
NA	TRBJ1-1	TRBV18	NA	TGTGCCAGCTCACCCCAGGGGAACACTGAAGCTTTCTTT	CASSPQGNTEAFF
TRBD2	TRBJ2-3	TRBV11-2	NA	TGTGCCAGCAGCTCAAGGACTAGCACGCAGTATTTT	CASSSRTSTQYF
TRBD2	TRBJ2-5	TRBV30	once	TGTGCCTGGGCGGAGGGACTAGCGGAGCAAGAGACCCAGTACTTC	CAWAEGLAEQETQYF
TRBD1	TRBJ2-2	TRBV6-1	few	TGTGCCAGCAGTGCCCGACAGGGCCGGGACACCGGGGAGCTGTTTTTT	CASSARQGRDTGELFF
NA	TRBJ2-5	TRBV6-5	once	TGTGCCAGCAGTTACTCAGGGGCGCAGGGAGAGACCCAGTACTTC	CASSYSGAQGETQYF
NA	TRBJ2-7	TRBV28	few	TGTGCCAGCAGTCCCGGCTACGAGCAGTACTTC	CASSPGYEQYF
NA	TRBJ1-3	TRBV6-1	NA	TGTGCCAGCAGTGAAATTGGAGGCGGAAACACCATATATTTT	CASSEIGGGNTIYF
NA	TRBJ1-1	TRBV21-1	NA	TGTGCCAGCACCCCAGGGTTAGGGAGGACTGAAGCTTTCTTT	CASTPGLGRTEAFF
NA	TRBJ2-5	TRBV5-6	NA	TGTGCCAGCAGCTTCAGAGGGGTCATGCAAGAGACCCAGTACTTC	CASSFRGVMQETQYF
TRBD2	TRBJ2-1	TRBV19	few	TGTGCCAGTAGCCGCGGGGAACCCGCGGCATACGGGGGGAATGAGCAGTTCTTC	CASSRGEPAAYGGNEQFF
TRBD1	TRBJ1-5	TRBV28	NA	TGTGCCAGCAGTTTAAGGGGGCCAGGGTCGGCTCAGCCCCAGCATTTT	CASSLRGPGSAQPQHF
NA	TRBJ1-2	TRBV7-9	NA	TGTGCCAGCAGCCAGGGACCTCTACAAAACTATGGCTACACCTTC	CASSQGPLQNYGYTF
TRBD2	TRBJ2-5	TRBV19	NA	TGTGCCAGTAAGATTGCGGGGGGGCCCAGGGAGACCCAGTACTTC	CASKIAGGPRETQYF
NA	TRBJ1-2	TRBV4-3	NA	TGCGCCAGCAGCCAAGATTTTGCGGGGGTTAGTGGCTACACCTTC	CASSQDFAGVSGYTF
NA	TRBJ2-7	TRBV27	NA	TGTGCCAGCGGCTGGACGGGATACGAGCAGTACTTC	CASGWTGYEQYF
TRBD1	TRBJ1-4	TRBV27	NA	TGTGCCAGCAGTCGACTTGTGTTGGGACAGGGAAATGAAAAACTGTTTTTT	CASSRLVLGQGNEKLFF
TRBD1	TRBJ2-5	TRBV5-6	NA	TGTGCCAGCAGCTTGGTACAGGGGACGTATCAAGAGACCCAGTACTTC	CASSLVQGTYQETQYF
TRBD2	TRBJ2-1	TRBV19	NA	TGTGCCTCCCAAGGGGGGACTAGCGGAATATATGAGCAGTTCTTC	CASQGGTSGIYEQFF
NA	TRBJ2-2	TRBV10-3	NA	TGTGCCATCACTCCCTCGAACACCGGGGAGCTGTTTTTT	CAITPSNTGELFF
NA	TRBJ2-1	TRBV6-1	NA	TGTGCCAGCAGTGGACTGAATGTCGGCTCCTACAATGAGCAGTTCTTC	CASSGLNVGSYNEQFF
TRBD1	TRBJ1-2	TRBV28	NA	TGTGCCAGCAGTCGGGGCACGGGACAGTTATACTATGGCTACACCTTC	CASSRGTGQLYYGYTF
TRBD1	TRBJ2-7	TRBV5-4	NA	TGTGCCAGCAGCTTAAGAGCCCGGGACAGGGTCTCCTACGAGCAGTACTTC	CASSLRARDRVSYEQYF
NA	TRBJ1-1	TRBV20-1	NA	TGCAGTGTGGCGCCGAACACTGAAGCTTTCTTT	CSVAPNTEAFF
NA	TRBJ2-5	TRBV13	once	TGTGCCAGCAGCTTTGGGGCGAACCAAGAGACCCAGTACTTC	CASSFGANQETQYF
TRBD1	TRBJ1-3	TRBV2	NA	TGTGCCAGCACCCCTGGACAGGGGACTACTGGAAACACCATATATTTT	CASTPGQGTTGNTIYF
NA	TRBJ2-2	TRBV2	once	TGTGCCAGCAGCCCCGCCCCCCCAGGGGCCGGGAACACCGGGGAGCTGTTTTTT	CASSPAPPGAGNTGELFF
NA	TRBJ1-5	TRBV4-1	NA	TGCGCCAGCAGCCAAGATCCGGGGTTCTTAACTCAGCCCCAGCATTTT	CASSQDPGFLTQPQHF
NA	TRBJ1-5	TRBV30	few	TGTGCCGGTCAGTTGGGCAATCAGCCCCAGCATTTT	CAGQLGNQPQHF
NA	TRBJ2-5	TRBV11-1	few	TGTGCCAGCAGCCCCGGCACGGAGACCCAGTACTTC	CASSPGTETQYF
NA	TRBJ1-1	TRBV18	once	TGTGCCAGCTCACCACCGACAGGCCCGAACACTGAAGCTTTCTTT	CASSPPTGPNTEAFF